A single sample gave rise to the 18 T cell receptor beta chains below, sequenced in a study of graft-versus-host responses after intestinal transplantation. Clones were read by immunoSEQ multiplex PCR, and TCRdb kept only the in-frame ones, dropping some. The repertoire holds about 1,900 clones, with 65% to 90% as singletons. Graft tissue was processed to release intraepithelial and lamina propria lymphocytes. The starting material was ileum tissue, obtained just over 55 days after intestinal transplant. These TCRs come from a human patient who received an intestinal transplant, so some T cells may come from the graft donor.

This clone was seen a handful of times. The V and J genes are TRBV6-4 and TRBJ1-5; D not resolved. Trimming left V 2 bases short and J 3 bases short, with 5 bases between. CDR3 length: 13 amino acids. Looked up from germline, CDR1 is MRHNA and CDR2 is SNTAGT. Here the CDR3 reads CASSDRPNQPQHF. CDR3 DNA: TGTGCCAGCAGTGACAGACCCAATCAGCCCCAGCATTTT.

The V gene is TRBV28, the J gene TRBJ2-1, with TRBD2 matching 10 bases. The germline V gene has CDR1 MDHEN and CDR2 SYDVKM. The CDR3 consists of 17 residues. V gave up 6 bases and J gave up 0 bases; unmatched junction bases: 8. CDR3 sequence: CASSAKAGGSSYNEQFF. Here the CDR3 DNA reads TGTGCCAGCAGCGCGAAAGCGGGGGGGAGCTCCTACAATGAGCAGTTCTTC.

The chain is built from TRBV6-4 and TRBJ2-1, with TRBD2 identical over 8 bases. V trimming: 6 bases; J trimming: 7 bases; junction bases outside the gene matches: 11. CDR3 length: 15 amino acids. Germline V gives CDR1 MRHNA, CDR2 SNTAGT. CDR3 sequence: CASSQGLAGYNEQFF. CDR3 coding DNA: TGTGCCAGCAGCCAGGGGCTAGCGGGCTATAATGAGCAGTTCTTC.

The chain uses TRBV30 and TRBJ1-1, with TRBD1 as a possible D gene (5 bases). Germline V gene data show CDR1 as GTSNPN and CDR2 as SVGIG (reference sequence). Deletions cut 0 bases from V and 3 bases from J, with 11 bases between. The CDR3 runs to 14 residues. The CDR3 nucleotides read TGTGCCTGGAGTGTGGGGGGTATCTACACTGAAGCTTTCTTT. Protein: CAWSVGGIYTEAFF.

This sequence joins TRBV2 and TRBJ1-2; D uncertain. The CDR3 spans 16 residues. Germline V gives CDR1 SNHLY, CDR2 FYNNEI. V was trimmed by 1 base and J by 8 bases, leaving 20 bases between them. CDR3 sequence (DNA): TGTGCCAGCAGTGAAGGTCTTGGGGAACCGCCTGCGGGCTACACCTTC. Translation gives CASSEGLGEPPAGYTF.

The CDR3 nucleotides read TGTGCCAGCAGCCAAGCTTTGGGGGTCGGGGCCAACGTCCTGACTTTC. Amino acid sequence: CASSQALGVGANVLTF. This chain connects TRBV14 to TRBJ2-6, with D perhaps being TRBD1 or TRBD2 (5 bases each). The CDR3 contains 16 residues. Trimming cost V 1 base and J 4 bases, with 11 bases left between them. CDR1 SGHDN and CDR2 FVKESK come from the germline V gene. The full variable domain, rest sourced from reference TRBV14 and TRBJ2-6, is EAGVTQFPSHSVIEKGQTVTLRCDPISGHDNLYWYRRVMGKEIKFLLHFVKESKQDESGMPNNRFLAERTGGTYSTLKVQPAELEDSGVYFCASSQALGVGANVLTFGAGSRLTVL.

The chain employs TRBV8-2 and TRBJ1-2. TRBV8-2 is a pseudogene locus. CDR3 length: 15 residues. CDR3 DNA sequence: TGTGGCACCGAGTTAAGGATAACGAAGACCTATGGCTACACCTTC. It encodes CGTELRITKTYGYTF.

The V and J genes are TRBV18 and TRBJ2-3; D is perhaps TRBD2 (5 bases). The CDR3 extends over 15 amino acids. The V gene lost 1 base and the J gene lost 1 base, with 9 bases spanning the gap. Germline CDR1 reads KGHSH; CDR2 reads LQKENI. The CDR3, as DNA: TGTGCCAGCTCACCACGGACTGGGGGCACAGATACGCAGTATTTT. Translated, it gives CASSPRTGGTDTQYF.

This chain connects TRBV10-3 to TRBJ2-1; D may correspond to TRBD1 or TRBD2 (6 bases each). The CDR3 runs to 17 residues. CDR1 and CDR2 (germline): ENHRY, SYGVKD. Deletions cut 2 bases from V and 4 bases from J, with 18 bases between. The CDR3 here is CAISEPMGGRAYNEQFF. CDR3 nucleotides: TGTGCCATCAGTGAGCCAATGGGGGGCCGGGCGTACAATGAGCAGTTCTTC.

CDR3 in amino acids: CASSLKRFYSYEQYF. The CDR3, as DNA: TGTGCCAGCAGTTTGAAACGGTTCTACTCCTACGAGCAGTACTTC. The chain carries TRBV28 and TRBJ2-7; no reliable D call. This CDR3 has 15 residues. Germline CDR1 and CDR2: MDHEN and SYDVKM. V lost 3 bases and J lost 0, with 12 bases in between.

This clone was recorded once. This chain uses TRBV7-2 with TRBJ1-1; D is unresolved. This CDR3 comprises 12 residues. V was trimmed by 3 bases and J by 5 bases, leaving 7 bases between them. Germline CDR1 and CDR2: SGHTA and FQGNSA. CDR3 region: CASSFVGTEAFF. DNA for the CDR3: TGTGCCAGCAGCTTCGTAGGTACTGAAGCTTTCTTT.

V gene TRBV7-3 combines with J gene TRBJ2-6, with 10 nucleotides matching TRBD1. The CDR3 has 18 residues. The V and J ends lost 0 bases and 0 bases, in that order; junction bases with no gene match: 2. Germline CDR1 SGHTA, CDR2 FQGTGA. For the CDR3, the DNA is TGTGCCAGCAGCTTAACTGGACAGGGGGGCTCTGGGGCCAACGTCCTGACTTTC. It translates to CASSLTGQGGSGANVLTF. Together with reference TRBV7-3 and TRBJ2-6, the CDR3 gives the full variable domain: GAGVSQTPSNKVTEKGKYVELRCDPISGHTALYWYRQSLGQGPEFLIYFQGTGAADDSGLPNDRFFAVRPEGSVSTLKIQRTERGDSAVYLCASSLTGQGGSGANVLTFGAGSRLTVL.

V gene TRBV5-1 combines with J gene TRBJ1-6; D is ambiguous. Trimming cost V 4 bases and J 7 bases, with 9 bases left between them. Germline assignment: CDR1 SGHRS and CDR2 YFSETQ. The CDR3 runs to 13 residues. CDR3 nucleotide sequence: TGCGCCAGCAGCAAACTGGACAATTCACCCCTCCACTTT. It is translated as CASSKLDNSPLHF.

J is TRBJ2-7 and V is TRBV5-1; maybe TRBD2 (5 bases). V shed 5 bases and J shed 11 bases, with 17 bases lying between them. CDR3 length equals 12 residues. Germline values: CDR1 SGHRS, CDR2 YFSETQ. CDR3 amino acids: CASRVSQGSEYF. The CDR3 bases are TGCGCCAGCAGAGTGAGTCAAGGTAGCGAGTACTTC.

The V call is TRBV6-1, the J call TRBJ1-1; 8 bases match TRBD1. V shed 6 bases and J 4 bases; nucleotides not matched to a gene: 10. CDR1 and CDR2 (germline): MNHNS, SASEGT. The CDR3 length is 15 residues. The CDR3 region is CASRKGQVPGTEAFF. For the CDR3, the DNA is TGTGCCAGCAGGAAGGGACAGGTTCCGGGCACTGAAGCTTTCTTT.

The chain is built from TRBV13 and TRBJ1-1, with D maybe TRBD1 (6 bases). Trimming shortened V by 2 bases and J by 2 bases, and 9 bases separated the two germline ends. Germline CDR1 is PRHDT and CDR2 is FYEKMQ (reference sequence). The CDR3 is made up of 14 amino acids. The CDR3 DNA follows: TGTGCCAGCAGCTTAAGGACAGCTAACACTGAAGCTTTCTTT. Translated, it gives CASSLRTANTEAFF.

This chain links TRBV9 with TRBJ1-6; D perhaps matches TRBD1 (5 bases). Germline loops: CDR1 SGDLS, CDR2 YYNGEE. This CDR3 is 16 amino acids long. Trimming shortened V by 0 bases and J by 1 base, and 8 bases separated the two germline ends. CDR3 sequence (DNA): TGTGCCAGCAGCGTAGGTGGGGGTTCCTATAATTCACCCCTCCACTTT. Amino acid sequence: CASSVGGGSYNSPLHF.

The chain is built from TRBV19 and TRBJ1-5, with 9 bases lining up with TRBD1. The germline V gene has CDR1 LNHDA and CDR2 SQIVND (reference sequence). The CDR3 consists of 14 residues. After removal of 7 bases from V and 5 bases from J, the junction contained 6 bases not matched to a gene. The CDR3 coding sequence is TGTGCCAGTACCGGGGGACAGGGATATCAGCCCCAGCATTTT. It translates to CASTGGQGYQPQHF. The variable domain in full, completed from reference TRBV19 and TRBJ1-5, reads DGGITQSPKYLFRKEGQNVTLSCEQNLNHDAMYWYRQDPGQGLRLIYYSQIVNDFQKGDIAEGYSVSREKKESFPLTVTSAQKNPTAFYLCASTGGQGYQPQHFGDGTRLSIL.